These 17 T cell receptor beta chains share one sample of origin, sequenced in a study of shared clonotypes between healthy human individuals. Assay used: immunoSEQ multiplex PCR; TCRdb lists only in-frame clones, some missing. The sample holds about 600,000 clones, 97% seen once. The sequencing sample was made of naive CD4+ T cells sorted from blood. Subset described: CD45RA+ positively selected. All receptors come from a woman in her 30s in good health.

This chain joins TRBV6-4 and TRBJ1-6; D is undetermined. The germline V gene encodes CDR1 MRHNA and CDR2 SNTAGT. This CDR3 has 14 amino acids. V shed 6 bases and J shed 8 bases, with 14 bases lying between them. CDR3 in DNA: TGTGCCAGCAGAGTACCGGGCTCCCATTCACCCCTCCACTTT. This gives the protein CASRVPGSHSPLHF.

The chain has TRBV5-1 and TRBJ2-5, with D hard to call. Germline CDR1 reads SGHRS; CDR2 reads YFSETQ. CDR3 length equals 14 residues. Trimming stripped 0 bases from V and 1 base from J, with 7 bases between. The CDR3 spells CASSLGAIQETQYF. Written as DNA, the CDR3 is TGCGCCAGCAGCTTGGGCGCCATCCAAGAGACCCAGTACTTC. The whole variable domain, remainder taken from reference TRBV5-1 and TRBJ2-5, is KAGVTQTPRYLIKTRGQQVTLSCSPISGHRSVSWYQQTPGQGLQFLFEYFSETQRNKGNFPGRFSGRQFSNSRSEMNVSTLELGDSALYLCASSLGAIQETQYFGPGTRLLVL.

V and J are TRBV10-1 and TRBJ2-5, with D possibly being TRBD2 (6 bases). V lost 2 bases and J lost 2, with 24 bases in between. The CDR3 totals 19 residues. Germline V gene sequence: CDR1 WNHNN, CDR2 SYGVQD (reference sequence). CDR3 region: CASSEGPGLSSSGQETQYF. The CDR3 DNA reads TGCGCCAGCAGTGAGGGTCCAGGGTTGTCCTCCAGCGGGCAAGAGACCCAGTACTTC.

The CDR3 here is CASSGGTGLNTEAFF. The CDR3 coding sequence is TGTGCCAGCAGTGGGGGGACGGGCCTGAACACTGAAGCTTTCTTT. The chain couples TRBV28 to TRBJ1-1; D may be TRBD1 (5 bases). This CDR3 is 15 amino acids long. CDR1 and CDR2 from the germline V gene are MDHEN and SYDVKM. Trimming left V 5 bases short and J 0 bases short, with 13 bases between.

This rearrangement joins TRBV5-8 to TRBJ2-2, with 7 bases identical to TRBD2. Germline V gene data show CDR1 as SGHTS and CDR2 as YDEGEE. The length of the CDR3 is 17 residues. V lost 4 bases, J lost 8 bases, and 17 bases stayed unmatched. The CDR3 nucleotides read TGTGCCAGCAGCCGAAACCGGGCGGCTAGCGGAAAGGGGGAGCTGTTTTTT. Amino acid sequence: CASSRNRAASGKGELFF.

This chain uses TRBV5-1 with TRBJ2-7, with 9 bases that match TRBD2. Trimming at V came to 2 bases and at J to 3 bases, leaving 6 bases not matched to a gene. The germline V gene has CDR1 SGHRS and CDR2 YFSETQ. This CDR3 contains 15 residues. The chain's CDR3 is CASSFSGSGGYEQYF. In nucleotides, the CDR3 is TGCGCCAGCAGCTTTAGCGGGAGTGGAGGCTACGAGCAGTACTTC.

The gene calls are TRBV10-1 and TRBJ1-3; unclear D gene. Trimming took 3 bases from V and 4 from J, leaving 16 bases between them. The CDR3 runs 16 residues. Germline CDR1 reads WNHNN; CDR2 reads SYGVQD (reference sequence). Written as DNA, the CDR3 is TGCGCCAGCAGTGATCGGCAGTTCGGAGTCGGAAACACCATATATTTT. Protein product: CASSDRQFGVGNTIYF.

This rearrangement joins TRBV6-5 to TRBJ2-2; 10 bases map to TRBD1. The CDR3 has 15 amino acids. Looked up from germline, CDR1 is MNHEY and CDR2 is SVGAGI. The V gene end was trimmed by 6 bases and the J gene end by 4 bases; junction bases not matched to a gene: 5. The CDR3: CASRSDRGLTGELFF. CDR3 nucleotides: TGTGCCAGCAGATCAGACAGGGGGCTCACCGGGGAGCTGTTTTTT.

This chain links TRBV11-1 with TRBJ2-1; no firm D call. This CDR3 has 14 amino acids. Between the trimmed V and J ends, which lost 5 bases and 15 bases, there was a span of 23 bases. CDR1 and CDR2 (germline): SGHAT, FQDESV (reference sequence). CDR3 amino acids: CASSDPTGRFQPFF. In DNA form, the CDR3 reads TGTGCCAGCAGCGACCCGACCGGGCGTTTTCAGCCGTTCTTC.

This clone came up once. The chain employs TRBV28 and TRBJ2-1; 14 bases line up with TRBD2. Germline loops: CDR1 MDHEN, CDR2 SYDVKM. The CDR3 consists of 18 residues. V lost 6 bases, J lost 9 bases, and 16 bases stayed unmatched. The CDR3 region has the DNA TGTGCCAGCAGCCGGCCCCTAAAGACTAGCGGGAGGGCGGGTGAGCAGTTCTTC. Amino acids: CASSRPLKTSGRAGEQFF.

The table lists this clone with a count of one. The chain joins TRBV27 to TRBJ2-5, with 10 positions matching TRBD2. With the DNA end fitting TRBJ2-7 better, the J assignment may be wrong. This CDR3 comprises 16 residues. Germline lookup yields CDR1 MNHEY and CDR2 SMNVEV (reference sequence). CDR3 in amino acids: CASRRSVAGGVYEQYF. The CDR3 DNA sequence: TGTGCCAGCAGGAGAAGTGTAGCGGGAGGTGTCTACGAGCAGTACTTC.

The chain recombines TRBV5-8 with TRBJ2-3, with 8 bases fitting TRBD2. Trimming took 6 bases from V and 2 from J; bases not matched to a gene: 5. The CDR3 has 14 amino acids. CDR1 SGHTS and CDR2 YDEGEE come from the germline V gene. The CDR3 bases are TGTGCCAGCAACATAGCGGGGCACACAGATACGCAGTATTTT. This translates into CASNIAGHTDTQYF. The complete variable domain, with remaining parts taken from reference TRBV5-8 and TRBJ2-3, reads EAGVTQSPTHLIKTRGQQATLRCSPISGHTSVYWYQQALGLGLQFLLWYDEGEERNRGNFPPRFSGRQFPNYSSELNVNALELEDSALYLCASNIAGHTDTQYFGPGTRLTVL.

V is TRBV6-1 and J is TRBJ2-3, with a tentative D call TRBD2 (5 bases). CDR3 length equals 12 residues. CDR1 is MNHNS, CDR2 SASEGT, per germline. V was trimmed by 10 bases and J by 2 bases, leaving 10 bases between them. In DNA form, the CDR3 reads TGTGCCAACCGGGGTTCCACAGATACGCAGTATTTT. Translating gives CANRGSTDTQYF.

This chain uses TRBV7-9 with TRBJ2-1; 14 nucleotides match TRBD2. From germline, CDR1 is SEHNR and CDR2 FQNEAQ (reference sequence). This CDR3 comprises 14 residues. V lost 5 bases and J lost 7; bases outside the gene matches: 1. The CDR3 bases are TGTGCCAGCAGCCGGACTAGCGGGAGGAATGAGCAGTTCTTC. Translated: CASSRTSGRNEQFF.

This rearrangement joins TRBV7-6 to TRBJ1-1; 10 bases fit TRBD1. This CDR3 has 17 residues. Germline CDR1 is SGHVS and CDR2 is FNYEAQ. The V and J ends lost 4 bases and 0 bases, in that order; junction bases with no gene match: 8. CDR3 coding DNA: TGTGCCAGCAGCTCGGGGGGACAGGGGCCGATGAACACTGAAGCTTTCTTT. The encoded protein is CASSSGGQGPMNTEAFF.

This chain uses TRBV28 with TRBJ1-5, with TRBD1 matching over 10 bases. This CDR3 has 14 residues. Germline CDR1 reads MDHEN; CDR2 reads SYDVKM. Trimming at V came to 10 bases and at J to 6 bases, leaving 9 bases not matched to a gene. As DNA, the CDR3 is TGTGCCATTGGGGGGACAGGGGCACGTCAGCCCCAGCATTTT. Encoded protein: CAIGGTGARQPQHF.

The CDR3 nucleotides are TGTGCCAGTAGTATCAACTCGGACTATGGCTACACCTTC. This gives the protein CASSINSDYGYTF. The chain recombines TRBV19 with TRBJ1-2; D gene unclear. Germline values: CDR1 LNHDA, CDR2 SQIVND (reference sequence). Trimming left V 3 bases short and J 3 bases short, with 8 bases between. The CDR3 is made up of 13 amino acids.